The clone carrying this T cell receptor (beta chain) was picked up one time. The template for TCR beta VDJ and CDR3 sequence profiling was genomic DNA. TCRdb called the reads again in MiXCR, with one record for every CDR3 protein. The table shows 260,000 or so distinct CDR3 sequences, with around 45% occurring only once. The V segment lost 7 bases and the J segment 5 bases; nucleotides outside the gene matches: 10. Germline V gives CDR1 MNHEY, CDR2 SMNVEV (reference sequence). The CDR3 loop spans 14 amino acids. Individuals selected for sequencing had exhibited CD8+CD57+ cell expansion on flow cytometry. All patients were therapy-naive when blood was sampled. This sample was taken from a study of CD8+CD57+ T cells in acquired aplastic anemia.

This sequence originates from a human donor with aplastic anemia. The J gene is TRBJ1-1, the V gene TRBV27, with 7 bases fitting TRBD1. The specimen was sorted CD4+, CD8+, or CD8+CD57+ T cells (not recorded which) from PBMCs. This CDR3 reads CASITTGLGTEAFF. CDR3 sequence (DNA): TGTGCCAGCATTACGACAGGGCTGGGAACTGAAGCTTTCTTT.